This is a list of T cell receptor beta chains from one sample in a study of blood T cell repertoires in COVID-19. The data were produced by immunoSEQ multiplex PCR, yet TCRdb's version contains in-frame clones alone and is incomplete. Here the sample spans over 75,000 clones, around nine tenths being singletons. Sequencing was performed on peripheral blood. Receptors originate from a woman of 80 years or more with acute or convalescent COVID-19. Both conserved end residues are part of each CDR3. Clone sizes are given selectively: once, few, many, or a class where the clone is expanded.

abundance | v_gene | CDR3aa
. | TRBV18 | CASSPEGYVSYEQYF
. | TRBV11-2 | CASSLGGFWETQYF
. | TRBV7-9 | CASSLWSTENSYTF
. | TRBV5-4 | CASSPGQLNTGELFF
. | TRBV28 | CASSLQGGTSGQETQYF
. | TRBV6-6 | CASRRVDEQFF
. | TRBV7-9 | CASSLEGSLAFF
once | TRBV9 | CASSSSGGRTNLNEQFF
. | TRBV4-1 | CASSQDRSEGQFF
. | TRBV2 | CASRTAGTAHEQFF
. | TRBV6-4 | CASSMTSPGNEQFF
. | TRBV6-5 | CASRVRQYSNQPQHF
. | TRBV27 | CASRTSGRLETQYF
. | TRBV7-2 | CASSYPGRGGSPLHF
. | TRBV4-3 | CASSQEVGRTSYGYTF
. | TRBV5-1 | CASSLEREGETQYF
few | TRBV7-6 | CASSPYSSKIGELFF
once | TRBV5-1 | CASSFSGTSGRSSYNEQFF
few | TRBV6-5 | CASSTPAGGAFEQYF
. | TRBV28 | CARGLVEKLFF
. | TRBV28 | CASTTGYANEKLFF
. | TRBV6-2/TRBV6-3 | CASSSMDRMYEKLFF
few | TRBV19 | CASSGAGGGYYNEQFF
. | TRBV19 | CASSMMDSQGPQHF
. | TRBV3-1/TRBV3-2 | CASSHSGPNSPLHF
. | TRBV6-5 | CASSYSRASGNNEQFF
. | TRBV5-8 | CASSLTGFEKLFF
. | TRBV29-1 | CSVADSPEAFF
. | TRBV7-9 | CASSLGTGILAKNIQYF
. | TRBV3-1/TRBV3-2 | CASSQSVVGTGELFF
once | TRBV11-2 | CASSRGQGVANIQYF
. | TRBV12-3/TRBV12-4 | CASNEGLDEKLFF
. | TRBV27 | CASRGLAGATASSYNEQFF
few | TRBV30 | CAWGTVFNSPLHF
. | TRBV9 | CASSSGLAGGPETQYF
. | TRBV19 | CASSIGAGTGELFF
. | TRBV7-6 | CASSADLTGGDEQFF
. | TRBV6-6 | CASRIQGKSSPLHF
few | TRBV28 | CATKKSGGRETQYF
. | TRBV18 | CASSMGQLNQPQHF
. | TRBV21-1 | CASSNWDRGRYGYTF